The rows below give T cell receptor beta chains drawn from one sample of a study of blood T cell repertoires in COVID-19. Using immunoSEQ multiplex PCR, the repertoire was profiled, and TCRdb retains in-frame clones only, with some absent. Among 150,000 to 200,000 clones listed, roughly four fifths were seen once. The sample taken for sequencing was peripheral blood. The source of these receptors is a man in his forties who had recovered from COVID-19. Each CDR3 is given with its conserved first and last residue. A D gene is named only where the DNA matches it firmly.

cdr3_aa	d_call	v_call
CAWTSGTSFFF	.	TRBV30
CASSLGGGFEQYF	TRBD2	TRBV13
CASTAGGTGSYEQYF	TRBD1	TRBV28
CASSYEGGAEAFF	.	TRBV6-5
CASILQAGHTGELFF	.	TRBV6-6
CASSKTGVGLPEQYF	TRBD1	TRBV7-9
CASNPRTDYGYTF	.	TRBV5-6
CASSTQVVKTQYF	.	TRBV6-2/TRBV6-3
CASSEGGAAYEQYF	.	TRBV2
CASSEKAGGPYEQYF	TRBD1	TRBV2
CASSYTPGQGLSKAFF	TRBD1	TRBV6-2/TRBV6-3
CASSPPVTAKNIQYF	.	TRBV18
CASRTGINEQFF	.	TRBV6-5
CASSLDRVTNYGYTF	.	TRBV11-3
CASSLWTGTSTDTQYF	TRBD1	TRBV27
CASSQESGGGRAGELFF	.	TRBV4-3
CASSMRPSGTYNEQFF	TRBD2	TRBV6-2/TRBV6-3
CASSPGTEYGYTF	.	TRBV7-3
CASSQDLGGPQYF	.	TRBV4-3
CASNPSRGYYSGNTIYF	.	TRBV5-6
CASSPQGTGYNEQFF	.	TRBV5-1
CASSHLRDRGRSGYTF	TRBD1	TRBV11-3
CASSFFSFLNNEQFF	.	TRBV11-2
CASSGLYEQYF	.	TRBV5-4
CASSPEAGNTGGELFF	.	TRBV18
CASSLRTLRGYEQYF	.	TRBV6-6
CASKEADSYNEQFF	.	TRBV27
CSAGEREASLEFF	.	TRBV29-1
CASSSASGELFF	.	TRBV7-9
CASSQETSGILKHHIF	.	TRBV4-1
CASSQAGTGMNTEAFF	TRBD1	TRBV6-1
CASSQGRGRVTGELFF	.	TRBV14
CASSSRDSSTDTQYF	TRBD1	TRBV5-4
CASSHPYRAGYNEQFF	.	TRBV25-1
CASSKTSGTDTQYF	TRBD2	TRBV9
CASSQENRGSYGYTF	TRBD1	TRBV4-3
CASSILQEGRGQPQHF	.	TRBV19
CASSRGQVNTGELFF	TRBD1	TRBV18
CASSYGGGAFYNEQFF	TRBD2	TRBV6-5
CAWVGQTNTEAFF	TRBD1	TRBV30
CASSRQGMDGNTIYF	TRBD1	TRBV5-4
CASSQGLGGTGELFF	.	TRBV3-1/TRBV3-2
CASKGGSSDTQYF	TRBD2	TRBV6-4
CAWSVTGWDEKLFF	.	TRBV30
CASSFDGEVTGELFF	.	TRBV7-3